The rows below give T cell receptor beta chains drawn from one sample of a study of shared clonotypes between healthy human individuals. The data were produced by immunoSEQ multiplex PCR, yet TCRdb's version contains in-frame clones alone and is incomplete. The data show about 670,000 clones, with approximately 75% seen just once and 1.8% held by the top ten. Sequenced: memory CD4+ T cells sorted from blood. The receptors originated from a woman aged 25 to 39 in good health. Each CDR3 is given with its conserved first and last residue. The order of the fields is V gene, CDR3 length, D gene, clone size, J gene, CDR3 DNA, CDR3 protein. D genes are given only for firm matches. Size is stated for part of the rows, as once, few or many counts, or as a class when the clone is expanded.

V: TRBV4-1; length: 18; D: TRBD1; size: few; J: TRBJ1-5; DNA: TGCGCCAGCAGCCACCCGGACAGGGGGGGCCTTAGCAATCAGCCCCAGCATTTT; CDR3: CASSHPDRGGLSNQPQHF
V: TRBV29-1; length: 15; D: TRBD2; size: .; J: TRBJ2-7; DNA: TGCAGCGTTGCAGCGGGAGGGTCTTACTCCTACGAGCAGTACTTC; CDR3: CSVAAGGSYSYEQYF
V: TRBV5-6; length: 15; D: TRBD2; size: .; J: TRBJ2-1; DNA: TGTGCCAGCAGCTTGTTTCGCGGGAGTTACGATGAGCAGTTCTTC; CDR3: CASSLFRGSYDEQFF
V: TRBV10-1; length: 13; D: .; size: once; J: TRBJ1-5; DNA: TGCGCCAGCAGTCGGGACAGCAATCAGCCCCAGCATTTT; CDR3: CASSRDSNQPQHF
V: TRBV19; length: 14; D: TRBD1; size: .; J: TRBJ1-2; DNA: TGTGCCAGTAGTGCTCCGGACAGGGACTATGGCTACACCTTC; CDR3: CASSAPDRDYGYTF
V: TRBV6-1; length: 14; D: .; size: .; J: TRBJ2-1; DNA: TGTGCCATTAGAGTCGGACGGACCTACAATGAGCAGTTCTTC; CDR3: CAIRVGRTYNEQFF
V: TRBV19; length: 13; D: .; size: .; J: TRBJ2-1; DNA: TGTGCCAGTAATGTAGAGGTTTTCAGTGAGCAGTTCTTC; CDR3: CASNVEVFSEQFF
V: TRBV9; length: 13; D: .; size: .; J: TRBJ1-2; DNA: TGTGCCAGCAGCGTAGGTGGGTTCTCGGGCTACACCTTC; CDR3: CASSVGGFSGYTF
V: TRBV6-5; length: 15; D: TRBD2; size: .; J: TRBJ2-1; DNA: TGTGCCAGCAGGCCCTTTAGCGGGAGGTACAATGAGCAGTTCTTC; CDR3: CASRPFSGRYNEQFF
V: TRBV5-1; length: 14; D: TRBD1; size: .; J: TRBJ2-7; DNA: TGCGCCAGCAGCGCGGGACAGGGCTCCTACGAGCAGTACTTC; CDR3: CASSAGQGSYEQYF
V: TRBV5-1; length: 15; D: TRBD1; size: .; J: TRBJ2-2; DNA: TGCGCCAGCAGCCAGGGACAGGGGGCCGGCGGGGAGCTGTTTTTT; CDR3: CASSQGQGAGGELFF
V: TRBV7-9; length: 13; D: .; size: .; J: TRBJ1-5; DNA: TGTGCCAGCAGCTTGTTGGACAATCAGCCCCAGCATTTT; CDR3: CASSLLDNQPQHF
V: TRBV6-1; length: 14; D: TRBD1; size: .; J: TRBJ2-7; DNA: TGTGCCAGCACCCCGACAGGGGGCGGCTACGAGCAGTACTTC; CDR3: CASTPTGGGYEQYF
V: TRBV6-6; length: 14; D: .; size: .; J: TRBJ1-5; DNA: TGTGCCAGCAGTTCGGACAGATGGGATCAGCCCCAGCATTTT; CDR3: CASSSDRWDQPQHF
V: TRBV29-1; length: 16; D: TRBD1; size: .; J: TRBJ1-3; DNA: TGCAGCGTTGAAATAATAGGGGGCAGCTCTGGAAACACCATATATTTT; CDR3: CSVEIIGGSSGNTIYF
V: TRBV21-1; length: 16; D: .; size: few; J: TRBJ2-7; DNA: TGTGCCAGCAGTGTAAACCGGGACAAGAGCTCCTACGAGCAGTACTTC; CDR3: CASSVNRDKSSYEQYF
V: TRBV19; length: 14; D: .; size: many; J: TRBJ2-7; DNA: TGTGCCAGTAGTATAATCGGAGGTGGTTACGAGCAGTACTTC; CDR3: CASSIIGGGYEQYF
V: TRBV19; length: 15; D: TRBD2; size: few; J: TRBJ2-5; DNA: TGTGCCAGTAGTATAGACCCGGGAGGGAGAGAGACCCAGTACTTC; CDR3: CASSIDPGGRETQYF
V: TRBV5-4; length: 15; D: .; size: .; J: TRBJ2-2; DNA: TGTGCCAGCAGCCCAGAAATGAGGGCACACGGGGAGCTGTTTTTT; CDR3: CASSPEMRAHGELFF
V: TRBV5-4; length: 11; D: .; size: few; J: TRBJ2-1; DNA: TGTGCCAGCAGCAGCCAGAGCTTAGAGTTCTTC; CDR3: CASSSQSLEFF
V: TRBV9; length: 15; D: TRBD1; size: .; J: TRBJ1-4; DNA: TGTGCCAGCAGCGCGAGACAGGGAAAGGGGGAAAAACTGTTTTTT; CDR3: CASSARQGKGEKLFF
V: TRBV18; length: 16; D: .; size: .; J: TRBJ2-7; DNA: TGTGCCAGCTCAGAACTCGGGGGCGCCCGTCGATACGAGCAGTACTTC; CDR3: CASSELGGARRYEQYF
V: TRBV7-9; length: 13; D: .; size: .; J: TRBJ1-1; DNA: TGTGCCAGCAGCTTAAAAGGGGGGACTGAAGCTTTCTTT; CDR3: CASSLKGGTEAFF
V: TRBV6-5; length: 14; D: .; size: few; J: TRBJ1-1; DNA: TGTGCCAGCAGTTTGACAGTTATGAACACTGAAGCTTTCTTT; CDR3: CASSLTVMNTEAFF
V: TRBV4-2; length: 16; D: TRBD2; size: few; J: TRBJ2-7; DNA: TGTGCCAGCAGCCAAACAGTCGGACTAGCGGGAGACGAGCAGTACTTC; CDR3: CASSQTVGLAGDEQYF
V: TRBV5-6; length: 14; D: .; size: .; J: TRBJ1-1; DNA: TGTGCCAGCAGCTTGGCCCCAGTTGGAACTGAAGCTTTCTTT; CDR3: CASSLAPVGTEAFF
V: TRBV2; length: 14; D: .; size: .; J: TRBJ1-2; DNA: TGTGCCAGCAGTGTAGTAGGGTCTAACTATGGCTACACCTTC; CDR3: CASSVVGSNYGYTF
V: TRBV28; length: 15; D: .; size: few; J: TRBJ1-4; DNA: TGTGCCAGCAGTTGGGGGAGCAGGCCCAATGAAAAACTGTTTTTT; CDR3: CASSWGSRPNEKLFF
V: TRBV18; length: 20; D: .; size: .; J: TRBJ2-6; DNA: TGTGCCAGCTCACCACTGGGACACGGAGGTCCGGCCACTGGGGCCAACGTCCTGACTTTC; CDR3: CASSPLGHGGPATGANVLTF
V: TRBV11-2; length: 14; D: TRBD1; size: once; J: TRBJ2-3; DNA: TGTGCCAGCAGCGGCCGGACAGGGGTCGATACGCAGTATTTT; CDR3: CASSGRTGVDTQYF
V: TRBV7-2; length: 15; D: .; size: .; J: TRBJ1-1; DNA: TGTGCCAGCAGCTTGGCAAGTCTACGGGACACTGAAGCTTTCTTT; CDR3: CASSLASLRDTEAFF
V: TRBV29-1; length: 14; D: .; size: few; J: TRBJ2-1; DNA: TGCAGCGTTGACGTGGGACTCGCTACCGATGAGCAGTTCTTC; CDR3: CSVDVGLATDEQFF
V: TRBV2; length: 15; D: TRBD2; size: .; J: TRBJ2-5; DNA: TGTGCCAGCAGGGGGACTAGCGGGAGAGGAGAGACCCAGTACTTC; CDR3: CASRGTSGRGETQYF
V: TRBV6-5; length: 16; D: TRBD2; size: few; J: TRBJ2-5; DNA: TGTGCCAGCAGTTTGGGACTAGCGGGAGCGGAAGAGACCCAGTACTTC; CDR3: CASSLGLAGAEETQYF
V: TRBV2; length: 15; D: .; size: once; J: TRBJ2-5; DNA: TGTGCCAGCTTTGAACTAGCCCCGAGGGAGGAGACCCAGTACTTC; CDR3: CASFELAPREETQYF
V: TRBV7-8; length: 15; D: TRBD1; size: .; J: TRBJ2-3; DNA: TGTGCCAGCAGCCCAAACAGGGGGCGGACAGATACGCAGTATTTT; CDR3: CASSPNRGRTDTQYF
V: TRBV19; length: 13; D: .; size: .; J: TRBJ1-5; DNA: TGTGCCAGTAGTGCAGGACAGAATCAGCCCCAGCATTTT; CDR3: CASSAGQNQPQHF
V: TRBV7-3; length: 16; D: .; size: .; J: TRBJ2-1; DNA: TGTGCCAGCAGCTTAGTTCCGGCTAGAATCGAAGAAGGGCAGTTCTTC; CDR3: CASSLVPARIEEGQFF
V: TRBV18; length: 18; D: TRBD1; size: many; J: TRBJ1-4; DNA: TGTGCCAGCTCACTCGACAGGGCAGTGGAGAGTGGAGATGAAAAACTGTTTTTT; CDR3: CASSLDRAVESGDEKLFF
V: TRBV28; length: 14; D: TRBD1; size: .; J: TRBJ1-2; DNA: TGTGCCAGCAGACTCACAGGGGCTACCTATGGCTACACCTTC; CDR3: CASRLTGATYGYTF
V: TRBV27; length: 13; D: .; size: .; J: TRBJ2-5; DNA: TGTGCCAGCAGTAACAGGGTTGGGGAGACCCAGTACTTC; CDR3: CASSNRVGETQYF
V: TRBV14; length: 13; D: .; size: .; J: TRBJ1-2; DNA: TGTGCCAGCAGCTCAAGGGCTGTTTATGGCTACACCTTC; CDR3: CASSSRAVYGYTF
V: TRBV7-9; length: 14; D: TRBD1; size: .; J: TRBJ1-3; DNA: TGTGCCAGCAGCCCGGGACAGGGTAGAAACACCATATATTTT; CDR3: CASSPGQGRNTIYF
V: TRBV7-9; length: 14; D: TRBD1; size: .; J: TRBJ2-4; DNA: TGTGCCAGCAGCTCCGGACAGGGATCGCACATTCAGTACTTC; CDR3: CASSSGQGSHIQYF
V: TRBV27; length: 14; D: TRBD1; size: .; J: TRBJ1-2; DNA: TGTGCCAGCAGCACACAGGGGGCAACCTATGGCTACACCTTC; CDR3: CASSTQGATYGYTF
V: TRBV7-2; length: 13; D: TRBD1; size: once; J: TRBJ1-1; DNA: TGTGCCAGCAGCATACAGGGGGATACTGAAGCTTTCTTT; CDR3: CASSIQGDTEAFF
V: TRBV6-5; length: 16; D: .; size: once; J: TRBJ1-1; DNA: TGTGCCAGCAGTTACTCAGTACTGGCGATGAACACTGAAGCTTTCTTT; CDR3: CASSYSVLAMNTEAFF
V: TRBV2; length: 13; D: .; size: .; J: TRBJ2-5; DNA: TGTGCCAGCAGTGTAGGGTACCAAGAGACCCAGTACTTC; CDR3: CASSVGYQETQYF
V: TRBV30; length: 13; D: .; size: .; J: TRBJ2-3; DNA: TGTGCCTGGAGTGTCGGGGTTTCAGATACGCAGTATTTT; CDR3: CAWSVGVSDTQYF
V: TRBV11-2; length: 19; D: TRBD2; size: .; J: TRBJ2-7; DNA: TGTGCCAGCAGCGTGGCGGGAGGGCGAGGGGTAATTGACTCCTACGAGCAGTACTTC; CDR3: CASSVAGGRGVIDSYEQYF
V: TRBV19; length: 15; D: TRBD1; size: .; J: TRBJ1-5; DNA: TGTGCCAGTAGTACCCCAGGGGCAGGGGGACAGCCCCAGCATTTT; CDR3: CASSTPGAGGQPQHF
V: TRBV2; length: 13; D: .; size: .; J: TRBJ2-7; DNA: TGTGCCAGTTGCGACAGAGGCTCCTACGAGCAGTACTTC; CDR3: CASCDRGSYEQYF
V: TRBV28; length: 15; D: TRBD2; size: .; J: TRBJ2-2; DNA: TGTGCCAGCAGTAGCGGGAGTTGGGGCACCGGGGAGCTGTTTTTT; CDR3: CASSSGSWGTGELFF
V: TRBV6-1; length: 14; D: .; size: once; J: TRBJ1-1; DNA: TGTGCCAGCAGTGACCCCGTCAGGGGCACTGAAGCTTTCTTT; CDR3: CASSDPVRGTEAFF